Below, 25 T cell receptor beta chains from the same sample are listed, as sequenced in a study of T cells in Graves' hyperthyroidism and ophthalmopathy. It was RNA transcripts that yielded the amplified TCR beta CDR3 regions. In the first-round RT-PCR of the TCR CDR3, the HTBI primer set was used. One entry per CDR3 protein results from TCRdb running MiXCR on the multiplex PCR reads. The sample includes hundreds of thousands of distinct CDR3 sequences, approximately 36% of them seen just once. The specimen was blood. These receptors all stem from a woman in her forties with Graves' hyperthyroidism.

The chain couples TRBV10-3 to TRBJ1-4; TRBD1 is a possible D gene (6 bases). CDR1 and CDR2 (germline): ENHRY, SYGVKD. V was trimmed by 10 bases and J by 0 bases, leaving 27 bases between them. The CDR3 has 19 residues. This chain's CDR3 is CATRPPGGDRRATNEKLFF. In DNA form, the CDR3 reads TGTGCCACTCGACCACCAGGCGGAGACAGGCGTGCAACTAATGAAAAACTGTTTTTT.

The rearrangement joins TRBV6-6 to TRBJ2-5; 14 bases agree with TRBD2. The CDR3 contains 17 residues. After removal of 6 bases from V and 5 bases from J, the junction contained 11 bases not matched to a gene. The germline gives CDR1 MNHNY, CDR2 SVGAGI (reference sequence). The CDR3 nucleotides read TGTGCCAGCAGGCCGACTAGCGGGGGGGCCCGGGGGGAGACCCAGTACTTC. Its translation is CASRPTSGGARGETQYF.

This clonotype has at least ten counts. V gene TRBV15 combines with J gene TRBJ1-3; D is ambiguous. CDR1 is LNHNV, CDR2 YYDKDF, per germline (reference sequence). The CDR3 covers 14 residues. The V gene lost 0 bases and the J gene lost 0 bases, with 3 bases spanning the gap. Here the CDR3 DNA reads TGTGCCACCAGCAGAGAGACCTCTGGAAACACCATATATTTT. Translation: CATSRETSGNTIYF. The entire variable domain, with the rest obtained from reference TRBV15 and TRBJ1-3, is as follows: DAMVIQNPRYQVTQFGKPVTLSCSQTLNHNVMYWYQQKSSQAPKLLFHYYDKDFNNEADTPDNFQSRRPNTSFCFLDIRSPGLGDTAMYLCATSRETSGNTIYFGEGSWLTVV.

This clonotype showed up many times. The V call is TRBV6-5, the J call TRBJ1-2; the D is unclear. CDR3 length: 13 residues. The germline gives CDR1 MNHEY, CDR2 SVGAGI. V was pared by 5 bases and J by 8 bases, with 15 bases between. The DNA of the CDR3 is TGTGCCAGCAGTGCCAGCCCGGGATACGGCTACACCTTC. Protein product: CASSASPGYGYTF.

This clonotype has a count of ten or more. This chain links TRBV5-8 with TRBJ1-5; no firm D call. The V end lost 1 base, the J end lost 7 bases, and 12 bases lay between the germline ends. This CDR3 is built from 14 residues. CDR1 is SGHTS and CDR2 is YDEGEE in the germline V gene. The CDR3 loop is CASSLYGVEQPQHF. CDR3 nucleotide sequence: TGTGCCAGCAGCTTGTATGGCGTCGAACAGCCCCAGCATTTT.

The table lists this clonotype with many counts. CDR3 protein: CASSIVGRAYEQYF. As DNA, the CDR3 is TGTGCCAGTAGTATAGTTGGCAGGGCCTACGAGCAGTACTTC. V and J are TRBV19 and TRBJ2-7; D is perhaps TRBD1 (5 bases). Trimming pared 1 base from V and 2 bases from J, leaving 9 bases between. The CDR3 runs to 14 residues. Germline CDR1 is LNHDA and CDR2 is SQIVND (reference sequence).

Only a few counts were recorded for this clonotype. One base away lies a much larger clone, so this may be a sequencing read error. The rearrangement links TRBV5-5 to TRBJ2-7; 7 positions agree with TRBD1. The junction had 6 bases not matched to a gene; V was cut back by 4 bases and J by 2 bases. Germline loops: CDR1 SGHKS, CDR2 YYEKEE (reference sequence). The CDR3 runs to 14 residues. The CDR3 here is CASSAGTAPYEQYF. The CDR3 nucleotides are TGTGCCAGCAGCGCAGGGACAGCCCCCTACGAGCAGTACTTC.

The chain joins TRBV7-2 to TRBJ2-7; 7 bases match TRBD1. The closer fit of TRBJ2-1 to the DNA end suggests the J call may be wrong. Germline V gene sequence: CDR1 SGHTA, CDR2 FQGNSA. The CDR3 spans 13 residues. CDR3 sequence: CASTTGARNEQFF. CDR3 in DNA: TGTGCCAGCACCACAGGGGCGCGCAATGAGCAGTTCTTC.

This clonotype was seen many times. The chain carries TRBV24-1 and TRBJ1-1; 7 positions agree with TRBD1. The CDR3 length is 13 residues. Per germline, CDR1 KGHDR and CDR2 SFDVKD. Trimming took 8 bases from V and 3 from J; bases not matched to a gene: 5. As DNA, the CDR3 is TGTGCCACCACGCAGGGGGTTGACACTGAAGCTTTCTTT. This sequence encodes CATTQGVDTEAFF.

This clonotype was counted many times. The CDR3 loop is CASSFQMGFEQYF. The CDR3 nucleotides read TGTGCCAGCAGCTTTCAGATGGGTTTCGAGCAGTACTTC. The gene calls are TRBV7-2 and TRBJ2-7; D is undetermined. Between the trimmed V and J ends, which lost 3 bases and 6 bases, there was a span of 12 bases. There are 13 residues in the CDR3. The V gene's germline CDR1 is SGHTA and CDR2 FQGNSA.

This clonotype was counted at least ten times. This chain uses TRBV6-6 with TRBJ1-2; D gene unclear. CDR1 MNHNY and CDR2 SVGAGI come from the germline V gene (reference sequence). The CDR3 consists of 11 residues. V was cut by 9 bases and J by 4 bases, with 9 bases left in between. The CDR3 reads CASVGGYGYTF. DNA for the CDR3: TGTGCCAGTGTAGGTGGCTATGGCTACACCTTC.

This clonotype has ten or more counts. The CDR3 region has the DNA TGCAGTGCTCTAGAAGTGATTGGAGAGACCCAGTACTTC. This sequence encodes CSALEVIGETQYF. The chain joins TRBV20-1 to TRBJ2-5, with no clear D. Trimming stripped 5 bases from V and 4 bases from J, with 14 bases between. This CDR3 contains 13 residues. Looked up from germline, CDR1 is DFQATT and CDR2 is SNEGSKA (reference sequence).

This clonotype was seen many times. The chain is built from TRBV19 and TRBJ2-7; TRBD1 or TRBD2 may be the D gene (5 bases each). CDR1 and CDR2 (germline): LNHDA, SQIVND (reference sequence). Trimming cost V 5 bases and J 1 base, with 15 bases left between them. This CDR3 is 15 amino acids long. CDR3 DNA sequence: TGTGCCAGTAGTCCAGCCGGATGGGGGTCCTACGAGCAGTACTTC. This gives the protein CASSPAGWGSYEQYF.

This clonotype showed up just a few times. One junction end disagrees with the germline gene, perhaps due to a read error. V and J are TRBV10-3 and TRBJ2-6; tentatively, D is TRBD1 (6 bases). CDR3 length: 18 amino acids. Germline values: CDR1 ENHRY, CDR2 SYGVKD. CDR3 in amino acids: CASSYQWQGNFGANVLTF. The CDR3 nucleotides read TGTGCCAGCAGTTATCAGTGGCAGGGGAACTTTGGGGCCAACGTCCTGACTTTC.

CDR3 nucleotides: TGTGCCAGCGATCCCGGGACAGCCTATAATTCACCCCTCCACTTT. This translates into CASDPGTAYNSPLHF. The genes are TRBV25-1 and TRBJ1-6, with 7 positions matching TRBD1. CDR1 is MGHDK, CDR2 SYGVNS, per germline. V lost 8 bases, J lost 2 bases, and 6 bases stayed unmatched. The CDR3 contains 15 residues.

The chain couples TRBV7-8 to TRBJ2-7; 8 bases agree with TRBD2. CDR1 and CDR2 (germline): SGHVS, FQNEAQ. CDR3 length: 14 amino acids. V lost 1 base and J lost 7; bases outside the gene matches: 6. As DNA, the CDR3 is TGTGCCAGCAGCTTAGTAGCGGGAACCAATGAGCAGTACTTC. Its protein is CASSLVAGTNEQYF.

The chain uses TRBV20-1 and TRBJ2-1, with a possible D match to TRBD2 (7 bases). V gave up 6 bases and J gave up 9 bases, with 18 bases separating them. Germline V gene lookup returns CDR1 DFQATT and CDR2 SNEGSKA (reference sequence). The CDR3 extends over 13 amino acids. The CDR3 coding sequence is TGCAGTGCCCCCCTGGAGGGAGGGGGTGAGCAGTTCTTC. It yields the protein CSAPLEGGGEQFF.

The rearrangement links TRBV10-3 to TRBJ1-1, with D perhaps TRBD1 (5 bases). The CDR3 loop spans 14 amino acids. Trimming pared 6 bases from V and 4 bases from J, leaving 15 bases between. Looked up from germline, CDR1 is ENHRY and CDR2 is SYGVKD. The CDR3 is CAISQGSGGTEAFF. For the CDR3, the DNA is TGTGCCATCAGCCAAGGCAGTGGGGGCACTGAAGCTTTCTTT.

The table lists this clonotype with many counts. The chain recombines TRBV5-1 with TRBJ2-1; 8 bases line up with TRBD1. The CDR3 length is 14 residues. The V gene end was trimmed by 3 bases and the J gene end by 4 bases; junction bases not matched to a gene: 3. Germline CDR1 reads SGHRS; CDR2 reads YFSETQ. This CDR3 is CASSYTGGYNEQFF. The CDR3 DNA is TGCGCCAGCAGCTACACAGGGGGGTACAATGAGCAGTTCTTC.

V and J are TRBV19 and TRBJ1-5, with no clear D. CDR3 length equals 13 residues. V lost 9 bases and J 4 bases, leaving 13 bases between the germline ends. Per the germline V gene, CDR1 is LNHDA and CDR2 is SQIVND (reference sequence). The CDR3 DNA reads as TGTGCCAGCAATGACAATTTTAATCAGCCCCAGCATTTT. Amino acids: CASNDNFNQPQHF.

To note about this clonotype: The conserved final phenylalanine or tryptophan is absent from the CDR3, which likely points to a read error. V and J are TRBV2 and TRBJ1-1; D unresolved. Germline CDR1 is SNHLY and CDR2 is FYNNEI. The CDR3 loop spans 13 amino acids. Trimming stripped 6 bases from V and 1 base from J, with 9 bases between. The CDR3 DNA follows: TGTGCCAGCAGGTCCGCAGAGAACACTGAAGCTTTCTCT. It codes for CASRSAENTEAFS.

For this clonotype: The junction departs from the called germline gene at one end, perhaps through a read error. The J gene is TRBJ2-7, the V gene TRBV10-3, with 9 positions matching TRBD2. The germline gives CDR1 ENHRY, CDR2 SYGVKD. The CDR3 loop spans 14 amino acids. The CDR3 DNA reads TGTGCCATCTGTGAGCGGGGGGCCGGATACGAGCAGTACTTC. Its protein product is CAICERGAGYEQYF.

This sequence joins TRBV6-5 and TRBJ2-5; TRBD1 agrees at 8 bases. This CDR3 region has 15 residues. With V trimmed by 6 bases and J by 5 bases, 11 bases remained unmatched. Germline V gene sequence: CDR1 MNHEY, CDR2 SVGAGI. The CDR3 region has the DNA TGTGCCAGCAGCCAAGTACAGGGGGGCTGGGAGACCCAGTACTTC. This codes for CASSQVQGGWETQYF.

In its sample, this clonotype was seen many times. The genes are TRBV5-5 and TRBJ1-1; 7 nucleotides agree with TRBD1. The length of the CDR3 is 12 residues. With V trimmed by 4 bases and J by 7 bases, 4 bases remained unmatched. Per the germline V gene, CDR1 is SGHKS and CDR2 is YYEKEE (reference sequence). The CDR3 DNA is TGTGCCAGCAGCCTCGGGACAGTTGAAGCTTTCTTT. Translated: CASSLGTVEAFF.

The genes are TRBV5-1 and TRBJ2-5; D possibly corresponds to TRBD1 (6 bases). The germline V and J ends were trimmed by 1 base and 3 bases, with 10 bases remaining between them. CDR1 is SGHRS and CDR2 is YFSETQ in the germline V gene. The CDR3 loop spans 14 amino acids. In nucleotides, the CDR3 is TGCGCCAGCAGCTTGTCCCCAGGGGAAGAGACCCAGTACTTC. Residues: CASSLSPGEETQYF.